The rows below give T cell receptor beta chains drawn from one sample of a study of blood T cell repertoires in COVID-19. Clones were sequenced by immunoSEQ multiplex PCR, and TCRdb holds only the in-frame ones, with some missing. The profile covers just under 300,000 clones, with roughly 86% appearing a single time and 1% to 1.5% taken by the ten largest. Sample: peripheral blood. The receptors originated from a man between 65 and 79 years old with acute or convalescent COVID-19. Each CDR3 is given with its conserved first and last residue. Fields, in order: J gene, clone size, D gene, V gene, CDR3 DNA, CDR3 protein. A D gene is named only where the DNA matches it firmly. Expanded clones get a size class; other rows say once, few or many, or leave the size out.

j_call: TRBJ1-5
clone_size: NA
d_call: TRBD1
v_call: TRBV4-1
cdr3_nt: TGCGCCAGCAGCCCCTTGGACCAGGGGGCGAATCAGCCCCAGCATTTT
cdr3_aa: CASSPLDQGANQPQHF

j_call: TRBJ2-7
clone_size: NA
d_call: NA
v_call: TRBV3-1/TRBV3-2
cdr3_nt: TGTGCCAGCACTACACGGAGGGGAAGCGACGAGCAGTACTTC
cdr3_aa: CASTTRRGSDEQYF

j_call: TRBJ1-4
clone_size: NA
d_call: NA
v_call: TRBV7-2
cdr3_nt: TGTGCCAGCAGCTTAGCGGGGGGATTAACTAATGAAAAACTGTTTTTT
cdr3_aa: CASSLAGGLTNEKLFF

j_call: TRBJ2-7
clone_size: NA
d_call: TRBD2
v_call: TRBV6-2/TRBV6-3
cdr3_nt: TGTGCCAGCAGTCCAGGGACTAGCGGGAGAGACCACTACGAGCAGTACTTC
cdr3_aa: CASSPGTSGRDHYEQYF

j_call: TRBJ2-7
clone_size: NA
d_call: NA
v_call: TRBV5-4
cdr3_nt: TGTGCCAGCAGCTTCAGACACAGCTACGAGCAGTACTTC
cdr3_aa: CASSFRHSYEQYF

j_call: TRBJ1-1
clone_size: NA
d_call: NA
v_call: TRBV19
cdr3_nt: TGTGCCGTTTGGGGAGGGTTCGGAACTGAAGCTTTCTTT
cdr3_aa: CAVWGGFGTEAFF

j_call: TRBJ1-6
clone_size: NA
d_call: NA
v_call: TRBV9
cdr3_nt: TGTGCCAGCAGTCTCGACGGAGTACCTAATTCACCCCTCCACTTT
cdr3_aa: CASSLDGVPNSPLHF

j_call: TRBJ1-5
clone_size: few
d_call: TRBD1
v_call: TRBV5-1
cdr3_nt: TGCGCCAGCAGATTATCGGGACAGGATCAGCCCCAGCATTTT
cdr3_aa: CASRLSGQDQPQHF

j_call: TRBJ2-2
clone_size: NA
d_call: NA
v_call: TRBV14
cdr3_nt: TGTGCCAGCAGCCGGATTCTTGGGACAGGGAGCGGGAGCACCGGGGAGCTGTTTTTT
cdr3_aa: CASSRILGTGSGSTGELFF

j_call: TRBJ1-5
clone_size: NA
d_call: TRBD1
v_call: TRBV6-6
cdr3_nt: TGTGCCAGCAGCTACGGGACAGGCTTCGGTCAGCCCCAGCATTTT
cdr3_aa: CASSYGTGFGQPQHF

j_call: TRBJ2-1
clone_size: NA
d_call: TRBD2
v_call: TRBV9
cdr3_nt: TGTGCCAGCAGCCTCGGGACTAGCGGGGGGTTCAATGAGCAGTTCTTC
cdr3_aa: CASSLGTSGGFNEQFF

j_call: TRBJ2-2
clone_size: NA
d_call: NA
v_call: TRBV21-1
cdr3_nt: TGTGCCAGCAGCACGCACCGGGACAACCTAGCGGCCCCCCCCGGGGAGCTGTTTTTT
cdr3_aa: CASSTHRDNLAAPPGELFF

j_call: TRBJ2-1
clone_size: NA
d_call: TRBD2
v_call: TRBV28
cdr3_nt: TGTGCCAGCAGTTTTACCAGAATCCCTAGCGGGCTATCCTACAATGAGCAGTTCTTC
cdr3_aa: CASSFTRIPSGLSYNEQFF

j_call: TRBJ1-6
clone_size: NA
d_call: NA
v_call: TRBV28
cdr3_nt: TGTGCCAGCAGTTTATCCACATCACCCCTCCACTTT
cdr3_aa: CASSLSTSPLHF

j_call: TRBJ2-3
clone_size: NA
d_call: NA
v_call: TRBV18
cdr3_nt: TGTGCCAGCTCACCACTCGCAGATACGCAGTATTTT
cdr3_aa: CASSPLADTQYF

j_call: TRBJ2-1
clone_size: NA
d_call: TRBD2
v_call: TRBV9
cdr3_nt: TGTGCCAGCAGCTCCTCCATGGGACTAGCGGGCAATGAGCAGTTCTTC
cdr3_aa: CASSSSMGLAGNEQFF

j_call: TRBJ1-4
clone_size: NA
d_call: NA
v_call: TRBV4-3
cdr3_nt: TGCGCCAGCAGCCGCACCGGGGCAACTAATGAAAAACTGTTTTTT
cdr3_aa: CASSRTGATNEKLFF

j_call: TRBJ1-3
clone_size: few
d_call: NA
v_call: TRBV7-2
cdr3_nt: TGTGCCAGCAGCTTCACAGGGTTGAGAAACACCATATATTTT
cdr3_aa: CASSFTGLRNTIYF

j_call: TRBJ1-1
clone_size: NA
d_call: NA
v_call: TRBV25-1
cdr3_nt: TGTGCCAGCAGTGAGGCAGGGAAGAACTCAGAAGCTTTCTTT
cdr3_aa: CASSEAGKNSEAFF

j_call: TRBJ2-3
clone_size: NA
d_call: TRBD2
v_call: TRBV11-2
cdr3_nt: TGTGCCAGCAGCTTTTCCGGGGGGGGGAACACAGATACGCAGTATTTT
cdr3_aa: CASSFSGGGNTDTQYF

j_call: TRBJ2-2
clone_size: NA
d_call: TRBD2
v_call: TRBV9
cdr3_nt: TGTGCCAGCAGCGCTGGACTAGCGGGGAGGAACACCGGGGAGCTGTTTTTT
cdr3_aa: CASSAGLAGRNTGELFF

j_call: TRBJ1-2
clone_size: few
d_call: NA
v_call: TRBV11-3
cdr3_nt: TGTGCCAGCAGCTTAGGTCCAGGGGACTATGGCTACACCTTC
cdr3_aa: CASSLGPGDYGYTF

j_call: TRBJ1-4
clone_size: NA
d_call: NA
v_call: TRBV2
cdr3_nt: TGTGCCAGCAGGACAGCAACTAATGAAAAACTGTTTTTT
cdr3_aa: CASRTATNEKLFF

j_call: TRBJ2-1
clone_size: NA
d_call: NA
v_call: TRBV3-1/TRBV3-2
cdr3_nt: TGTGCCAGCAGCCAAAACAGGGACAATGAGCAGTTCTTC
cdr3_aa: CASSQNRDNEQFF

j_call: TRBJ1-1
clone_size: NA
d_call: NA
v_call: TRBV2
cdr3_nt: TGTGCCAGCAGTGAAAGGGGCGGCACTGAAGCTTTCTTT
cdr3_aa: CASSERGGTEAFF

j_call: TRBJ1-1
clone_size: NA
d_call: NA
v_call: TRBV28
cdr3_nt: TGTGCCAGCAGTTCCCCTCAGGGAGGAGATGCTGAAGCTTTCTTT
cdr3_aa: CASSSPQGGDAEAFF

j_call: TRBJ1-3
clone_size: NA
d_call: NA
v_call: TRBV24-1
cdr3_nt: TGTGCCACCAGTGACAGGCGCCTGAGCACCATATATTTT
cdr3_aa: CATSDRRLSTIYF

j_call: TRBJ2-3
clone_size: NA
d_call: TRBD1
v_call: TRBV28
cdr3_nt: TGTGCCAGCAGCTCGGGGACAGCTACGCAGTATTTT
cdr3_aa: CASSSGTATQYF

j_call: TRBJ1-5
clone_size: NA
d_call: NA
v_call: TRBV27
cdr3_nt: TGTGCCAGCAGTTTGTGGGGGGATAGTCAGCCCCAGCATTTT
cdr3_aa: CASSLWGDSQPQHF

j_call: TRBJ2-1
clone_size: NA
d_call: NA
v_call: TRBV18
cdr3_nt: TGTGCCAGCTCACCACCGGGACACCAGAGGGGTGAGCAGTTCTTC
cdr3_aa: CASSPPGHQRGEQFF

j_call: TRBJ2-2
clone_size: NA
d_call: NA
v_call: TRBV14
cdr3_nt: TGTGCCAGCAGGCCGTCCGGGGGAGGAAACACCGGGGAGCTGTTTTTT
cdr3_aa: CASRPSGGGNTGELFF

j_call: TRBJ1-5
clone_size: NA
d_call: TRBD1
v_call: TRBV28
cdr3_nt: TGTGCCAGCAGTCCCATAACCGGGACAGGGGCTTTTAGCAATCAGCCCCAGCATTTT
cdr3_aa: CASSPITGTGAFSNQPQHF

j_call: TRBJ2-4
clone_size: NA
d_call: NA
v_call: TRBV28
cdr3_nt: TGTGCCAGCAGAGGACAGTTGAAAAACATTCAGTACTTC
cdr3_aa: CASRGQLKNIQYF

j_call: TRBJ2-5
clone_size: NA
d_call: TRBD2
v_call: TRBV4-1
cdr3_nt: TGCGCCAGCAGCCGCGGGACTAGCGGGGGGGCAGAGACCCAGTACTTC
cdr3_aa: CASSRGTSGGAETQYF

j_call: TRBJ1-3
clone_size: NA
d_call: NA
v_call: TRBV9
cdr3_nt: TGTGCCAGCAGCCTATTTCGGGAGACTGGAAACACCATATATTTT
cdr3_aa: CASSLFRETGNTIYF

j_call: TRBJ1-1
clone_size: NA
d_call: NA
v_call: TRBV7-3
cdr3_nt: TGTGCCAGCAGCTTAACAGGACTCGGAACCACTGAAGCTTTCTTT
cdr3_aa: CASSLTGLGTTEAFF

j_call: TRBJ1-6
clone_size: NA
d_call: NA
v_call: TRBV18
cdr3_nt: TGTGCCAGCTCACCACTGACTGATAGCAATTCACCCCTCCACTTT
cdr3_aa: CASSPLTDSNSPLHF

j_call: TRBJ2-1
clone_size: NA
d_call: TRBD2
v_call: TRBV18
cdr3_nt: TGTGCCAGCTCCGGACTAGCGGGGGAGGAGCAGTTCTTC
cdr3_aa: CASSGLAGEEQFF

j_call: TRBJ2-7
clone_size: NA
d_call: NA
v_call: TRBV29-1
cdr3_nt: TGCAGCGTTGAGGAGGGTACCTACGAGCAGTACTTC
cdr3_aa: CSVEEGTYEQYF

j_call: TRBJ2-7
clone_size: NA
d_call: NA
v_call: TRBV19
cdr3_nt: TGTGCCAGTAGCCCTACCGGGACTCCAACGGGGCAGTACTTC
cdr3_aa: CASSPTGTPTGQYF

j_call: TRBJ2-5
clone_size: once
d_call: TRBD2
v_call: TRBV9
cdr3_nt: TGTGCCAGCAGCGTATCCGCCCCGGGGGCTAGCGGGTTTCAAGAGACCCAGTACTTC
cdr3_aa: CASSVSAPGASGFQETQYF

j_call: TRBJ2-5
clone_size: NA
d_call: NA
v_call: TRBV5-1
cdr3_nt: TGCGCCAGCAGCTTGGCCCCAGGGAGCGGGGAGACCCAGTACTTC
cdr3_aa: CASSLAPGSGETQYF

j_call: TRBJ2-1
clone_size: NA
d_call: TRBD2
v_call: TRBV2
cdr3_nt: TGTGCCAGCCGGGTAGGGACTAGCGAATACAATGAGCAGTTCTTC
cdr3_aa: CASRVGTSEYNEQFF

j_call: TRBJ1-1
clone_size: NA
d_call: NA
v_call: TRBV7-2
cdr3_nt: TGTGCCAGCAGCTTAGCGACAATTGCCTTCCGGGGTTTGAACACTGAAGCTTTCTTT
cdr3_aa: CASSLATIAFRGLNTEAFF

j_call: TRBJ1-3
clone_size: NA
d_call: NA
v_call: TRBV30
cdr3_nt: TGTGCCTGGAGTAGGGGCAGAAGCTCTGGAAACACCATATATTTT
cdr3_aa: CAWSRGRSSGNTIYF

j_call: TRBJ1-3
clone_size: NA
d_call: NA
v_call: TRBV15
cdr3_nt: TGTGCCACCAGCAGAGATGGGGCATTGCTATCTGGAAACACCATATATTTT
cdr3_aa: CATSRDGALLSGNTIYF

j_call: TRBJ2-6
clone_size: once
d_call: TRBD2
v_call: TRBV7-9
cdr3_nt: TGTGCCAGCAGCTTAGGGACTAGCGGTTTCAACGTCCTGACTTTC
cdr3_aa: CASSLGTSGFNVLTF

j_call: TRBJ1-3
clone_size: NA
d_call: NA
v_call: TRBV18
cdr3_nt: TGTGCCAGCTCACCGACAGGTACTGGAAACACCATATATTTT
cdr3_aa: CASSPTGTGNTIYF

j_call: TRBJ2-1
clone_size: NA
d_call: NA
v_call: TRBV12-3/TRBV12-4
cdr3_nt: TGTGCCAGCAGTCAGGGGAATTACAATGAGCAGTTCTTC
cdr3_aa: CASSQGNYNEQFF

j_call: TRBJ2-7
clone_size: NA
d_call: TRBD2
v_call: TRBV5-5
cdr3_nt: TGTGCCAGCAGCTCACTAGCGGGGGCCAAATACGAGCAGTACTTC
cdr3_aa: CASSSLAGAKYEQYF

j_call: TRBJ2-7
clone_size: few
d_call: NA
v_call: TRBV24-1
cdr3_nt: TGTGCCACCAGTGATAGGGGGGGTTCCTACGAGCAGTACTTC
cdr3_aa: CATSDRGGSYEQYF

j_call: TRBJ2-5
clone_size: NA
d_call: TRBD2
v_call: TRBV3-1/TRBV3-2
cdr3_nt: TGTGCCAGCAGCCAGCCTAGCGGGGGAGAGACCCAGTACTTC
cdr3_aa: CASSQPSGGETQYF

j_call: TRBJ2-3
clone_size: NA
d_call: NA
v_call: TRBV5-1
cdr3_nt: TGCGCCGTCCGACAGGCAAACAACGGAGATACGCAGTATTTT
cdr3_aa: CAVRQANNGDTQYF

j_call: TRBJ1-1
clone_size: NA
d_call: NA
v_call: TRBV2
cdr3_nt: TGTGCCAGCAGTCAACAGGGTGGATACGCTGAAGCTTTCTTT
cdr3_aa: CASSQQGGYAEAFF

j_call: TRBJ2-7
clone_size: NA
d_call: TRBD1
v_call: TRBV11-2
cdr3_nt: TGTGCCAGCAGCTTAGATCTACGGACAGGGGCCGAGCAGTACTTC
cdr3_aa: CASSLDLRTGAEQYF